The TCR beta chain under discussion was sequenced for a study of T-cell memory formation after mild COVID-19. The CDR3 consists of 14 residues. Trimming cost V 4 bases and J 3 bases, with 10 bases left between them. TCRdb reprocessed the 5' RACE reads with MiXCR, giving one entry per CDR3 protein. The sample holds about 210,000 distinct CDR3 sequences, roughly 30% seen once. Material: PBMCs or a T cell subset sorted from them (not recorded which). The genes are TRBV12-3 or TRBV12-4 and TRBJ2-1, with a tentative D call TRBD1 (6 bases). The clonotype originates from an adult woman who had mild COVID-19 (a few samples of this study predate the infection). Cell type and time point are not known. CDR3 in amino acids: CASSSQGNYNEQFF. In DNA form, the CDR3 reads TGTGCCAGCAGTTCCCAGGGGAACTACAATGAGCAGTTCTTC.